The 25 T cell receptor beta chains below come from one sample, sequenced in a study of T cell responses to AZD1222 COVID-19 vaccine. Libraries were prepared by immunoSEQ multiplex PCR; TCRdb keeps only in-frame clonotypes and omits some of them. Of about 150,000 clones detected, just over 90% appear once; the ten largest clones hold 1.9%. Sample: peripheral blood, taken 28 days after the second AZD1222 dose. The receptors stem from an adult who received the AZD1222 COVID-19 vaccine.

The V and J genes are TRBV9 and TRBJ2-5; D remains unclear. Per the germline V gene, CDR1 is SGDLS and CDR2 is YYNGEE. Between the trimmed V and J ends, which lost 1 base and 0 bases, there was a span of 4 bases. The CDR3 totals 13 residues. In DNA, the CDR3 is TGTGCCAGCAGCGTAAGGGACCAAGAGACCCAGTACTTC. This sequence encodes CASSVRDQETQYF. Using reference TRBV9 and TRBJ2-5 for the parts outside the CDR3, the full variable domain is DSGVTQTPKHLITATGQRVTLRCSPRSGDLSVYWYQQSLDQGLQFLIQYYNGEERAKGNILERFSAQQFPDLHSELNLSSLELGDSALYFCASSVRDQETQYFGPGTRLLVL.

The chain employs TRBV6-5 and TRBJ1-3; the D is unclear. The germline V and J ends were trimmed by 4 bases and 12 bases, with 10 bases remaining between them. Looked up from germline, CDR1 is MNHEY and CDR2 is SVGAGI. The CDR3 spans 11 residues. CDR3 loop: CASSFRPFIYF. The CDR3 DNA sequence: TGTGCCAGCAGTTTCAGGCCTTTCATATATTTT.

This chain connects TRBV6-5 to TRBJ2-1, with 7 bases identical to TRBD2. With 5 bases clipped from V and 4 bases from J, the junction kept 8 bases outside the gene matches. The CDR3 totals 15 residues. Per germline, CDR1 MNHEY and CDR2 SVGAGI. The CDR3 DNA is TGTGCCAGCAGTACCGGGGGGTCCGGTTACAATGAGCAGTTCTTC. It codes for CASSTGGSGYNEQFF.

The rearrangement links TRBV20-1 to TRBJ1-2, with TRBD1 matching 9 bases. Germline V gene lookup returns CDR1 DFQATT and CDR2 SNEGSKA (reference sequence). J gave up 4 bases and V 3 bases, and 3 bases lay outside the gene matches. This CDR3 comprises 13 residues. CDR3 nucleotides: TGCAGTGCTAGTGAGACAGGGGGCTATGGCTACACCTTC. It translates to CSASETGGYGYTF.

The chain employs TRBV6-5 and TRBJ1-2; D gene unclear. The CDR3 contains 15 residues. V lost 4 bases and J 4 bases, leaving 16 bases between the germline ends. Germline values: CDR1 MNHEY, CDR2 SVGAGI. The CDR3 DNA follows: TGTGCCAGCAGTTCCGTGACACCTTGGGGCTATGGCTACACCTTC. Translation: CASSSVTPWGYGYTF.

J is TRBJ1-5 and V is TRBV19; D is ambiguous. V dropped 4 bases and J dropped 3 bases, with 7 bases sitting between them. Germline-derived CDR1 and CDR2 are LNHDA and SQIVND (reference sequence). The CDR3 contains 13 residues. This chain's CDR3 is CASSTGFNQPQHF. The DNA for the CDR3 is TGTGCCAGTAGTACGGGGTTCAATCAGCCCCAGCATTTT.

The CDR3 loop is CASSYRQPARYGYTF. The CDR3 nucleotides read TGTGCCAGCAGTTACCGGCAACCAGCCCGCTATGGCTACACCTTC. The V gene is TRBV6-5, the J gene TRBJ1-2; D is unclear. This CDR3 contains 15 residues. Germline assignment: CDR1 MNHEY and CDR2 SVGAGI. V gave up 2 bases and J gave up 4 bases, with 14 bases separating them.

This chain joins TRBV29-1 and TRBJ2-1; 11 nucleotides line up with TRBD2. The junction had 14 bases not matched to a gene; V was cut back by 7 bases and J by 15 bases. The CDR3 runs to 13 residues. Germline CDR1 SQVTM, CDR2 ANQGSEA. CDR3 in amino acids: CSALTSGVDLAFF. The CDR3 DNA is TGCAGCGCCTTGACTAGCGGGGTAGATCTGGCGTTCTTC.

This chain uses TRBV6-5 with TRBJ2-2; no clear D gene. CDR1 is MNHEY and CDR2 is SVGAGI in the germline V gene. The CDR3 contains 13 residues. Trimming left V 6 bases short and J 5 bases short, with 10 bases between. The CDR3 DNA sequence: TGTGCCAGCAGGCAGACTGAAACCGGGGAGCTGTTTTTT. Its protein product is CASRQTETGELFF.

V usage is TRBV29-1 and J usage is TRBJ2-1; 8 bases match TRBD2. After removal of 7 bases from V and 2 bases from J, the junction contained 13 bases not matched to a gene. Germline V gene lookup returns CDR1 SQVTM and CDR2 ANQGSEA. The CDR3 runs to 16 residues. CDR3 in amino acids: CSAPPPTSVTYNEQFF. The DNA of the CDR3 is TGCAGCGCTCCCCCCCCGACTAGCGTTACCTACAATGAGCAGTTCTTC.

V usage is TRBV18 and J usage is TRBJ1-2; D is perhaps TRBD1 (6 bases). The CDR3 is 15 amino acids. The germline V gene encodes CDR1 KGHSH and CDR2 LQKENI. V gave up 1 base and J gave up 7 bases, with 16 bases separating them. The CDR3 reads CASSPLIPGHSGYTF. Written as DNA, the CDR3 is TGTGCCAGCTCACCACTCATTCCGGGACATAGTGGCTACACCTTC.

The chain recombines TRBV6-1 with TRBJ2-1; D is perhaps TRBD1 (5 bases). The V gene lost 1 base and the J gene lost 5 bases, with 18 bases spanning the gap. The length of the CDR3 is 17 residues. Germline loops: CDR1 MNHNS, CDR2 SASEGT. Here the CDR3 DNA reads TGTGCCAGCAGTGAAGAGGGGTCCGGCGGCAGAAACAATGAGCAGTTCTTC. The encoded protein is CASSEEGSGGRNNEQFF.

The V gene is TRBV20-1, the J gene TRBJ1-5, with a tentative D call TRBD1 (6 bases). The CDR3 is 15 residues long. V lost 3 bases to trimming and J lost 1 base, with 13 bases between them. Germline V CDR1 and CDR2: DFQATT, SNEGSKA (reference sequence). This CDR3 is CSASRRGGSNQPQHF. DNA for the CDR3: TGCAGTGCTAGTCGGAGGGGGGGAAGCAATCAGCCCCAGCATTTT.

The chain uses TRBV7-9 and TRBJ2-1, with 13 bases fitting TRBD2. The V gene end was trimmed by 5 bases and the J gene end by 7 bases; junction bases not matched to a gene: 14. This CDR3 comprises 18 residues. Per germline, CDR1 SEHNR and CDR2 FQNEAQ (reference sequence). CDR3 amino acids: CASSRGLAGIPRGNEQFF. In DNA form, the CDR3 reads TGTGCCAGCAGCAGGGGACTAGCGGGAATCCCCAGGGGGAATGAGCAGTTCTTC.

The J gene is TRBJ2-2, the V gene TRBV7-3, with TRBD2 identical over 7 bases. V lost 1 base, J lost 3 bases, and 5 bases stayed unmatched. This CDR3 has 16 residues. Germline CDR1 and CDR2: SGHTA and FQGTGA. In DNA form, the CDR3 reads TGTGCCAGCAGCTTAAGTTCTAGCGGTTACACCGGGGAGCTGTTTTTT. It specifies CASSLSSSGYTGELFF.

This chain joins TRBV7-8 and TRBJ1-1; D gene ambiguous. Trimming stripped 5 bases from V and 1 base from J, with 8 bases between. CDR3 length: 13 residues. Germline-derived CDR1 and CDR2 are SGHVS and FQNEAQ. DNA for the CDR3: TGTGCCAGCAGCCACGGGCCGAACACTGAAGCTTTCTTT. It yields the protein CASSHGPNTEAFF.

CDR3 nucleotides: TGTGCCAGCAGCCCAAGGACTAGCGCAAACACCGGGGAGCTGTTTTTT. This codes for CASSPRTSANTGELFF. This rearrangement joins TRBV5-5 to TRBJ2-2; 9 bases line up with TRBD2. CDR1 is SGHKS, CDR2 YYEKEE, per germline (reference sequence). Germline trimming cut 4 bases from V and 2 bases from J; bases unmatched to any gene: 6. The CDR3 has 16 residues.

This chain connects TRBV9 to TRBJ2-1; 12 bases are shared with TRBD2. With 4 bases clipped from V and 4 bases from J, the junction kept 9 bases outside the gene matches. Germline V lookup: CDR1 SGDLS, CDR2 YYNGEE. The CDR3 covers 17 residues. As DNA, the CDR3 is TGTGCCAGCAGCCCATCCCCTAGCGGGAGGGTTTACAATGAGCAGTTCTTC. Encoded protein: CASSPSPSGRVYNEQFF.

This clone was recorded only once. This chain links TRBV7-6 with TRBJ2-5; the match to TRBD2 covers 11 bases. The CDR3 loop spans 15 amino acids. Germline V gives CDR1 SGHVS, CDR2 FNYEAQ. The J segment lost 9 bases and the V segment lost 5 bases, leaving 11 bases of the junction unmatched. CDR3 DNA: TGTGCCAGCAGCCTGCCGGGACTAGCGGCCAGCCCCCAGTACTTC. This translates into CASSLPGLAASPQYF.

This clone was picked up a small number of times. V usage is TRBV7-3 and J usage is TRBJ1-6; D not resolved. Trimming shortened V by 1 base and J by 5 bases, and 6 bases separated the two germline ends. This CDR3 spans 14 amino acids. Germline V CDR1 and CDR2: SGHTA, FQGTGA. The CDR3 loop is CASSLIGNNSPLHF. DNA of the CDR3: TGTGCCAGCAGCTTAATCGGGAATAATTCACCCCTCCACTTT.

This chain uses TRBV5-5 with TRBJ1-4; D perhaps matches TRBD1 (6 bases). The germline V and J ends were trimmed by 2 bases and 4 bases, with 9 bases remaining between them. CDR3 length equals 14 residues. Looked up from germline, CDR1 is SGHKS and CDR2 is YYEKEE (reference sequence). In DNA form, the CDR3 reads TGTGCCAGCAGCTTCAGGGGTGGTAATGAAAAACTGTTTTTT. Residues: CASSFRGGNEKLFF.

The V call is TRBV7-3, the J call TRBJ2-3; 10 positions agree with TRBD2. The J segment lost 6 bases and the V segment lost 2 bases, leaving 8 bases of the junction unmatched. This CDR3 has 16 residues. Germline assignment: CDR1 SGHTA and CDR2 FQGTGA. The DNA for the CDR3 is TGTGCCAGCAGCTTACGGCTAGCGGGAGTAGGGGATACGCAGTATTTT. It yields the protein CASSLRLAGVGDTQYF. Combining the CDR3 with reference TRBV7-3 and TRBJ2-3 gives the whole variable domain GAGVSQTPSNKVTEKGKYVELRCDPISGHTALYWYRQSLGQGPEFLIYFQGTGAADDSGLPNDRFFAVRPEGSVSTLKIQRTERGDSAVYLCASSLRLAGVGDTQYFGPGTRLTVL.

The CDR3 loop is CASSQVGQIYNEQFF. CDR3 DNA: TGCGCCAGCAGCCAAGTGGGACAGATCTACAATGAGCAGTTCTTC. The V gene is TRBV4-1, the J gene TRBJ2-1, with TRBD1 identical over 7 bases. V trimming: 1 base; J trimming: 3 bases; junction bases outside the gene matches: 3. Germline loops: CDR1 MGHRA, CDR2 YSYEKL. The CDR3 length is 15 residues.

Remarks on this clone: Other nucleotide sequences in the sample specify the same CDR3. This chain uses TRBV30 with TRBJ2-1, with 9 bases matching TRBD2. There are 14 residues in the CDR3. V was clipped by 2 bases and J by 8 bases; unmatched bases: 7. Germline V gene data show CDR1 as GTSNPN and CDR2 as SVGIG (reference sequence). CDR3 amino acids: CAWSPGLAGDEQFF. CDR3 in DNA: TGTGCCTGGAGTCCGGGACTAGCAGGCGATGAGCAGTTCTTC. Full variable domain (outside the CDR3, taken from reference TRBV30 and TRBJ2-1): SQTIHQWPATLVQPVGSPLSLECTVEGTSNPNLYWYRQAAGRGLQLLFYSVGIGQISSEVPQNLSASRPQDRQFILSSKKLLLSDSGFYLCAWSPGLAGDEQFFGPGTRLTVL.

The J gene is TRBJ2-1, the V gene TRBV19; either TRBD1 or TRBD2 may fit D (5 bases each). The CDR3 has 11 residues. Germline CDR1 reads LNHDA; CDR2 reads SQIVND (reference sequence). Deletions cut 6 bases from V and 9 bases from J, with 9 bases between. The CDR3 DNA reads TGTGCCAGTAGGGGGGAGATTGAGCAGTTCTTC. Translated: CASRGEIEQFF.